A single sample is the source of the 17 T cell receptor beta chains below, sequenced in a study of human T cells and chemical hapten exposure (dated by TCRdb to the early 2020s). In light of the paper, this sample's time point label describes: pre-sensitization, week 0. The treatment or condition tag for this specimen amounts to: therapeutic diphenylcyclopropenone sensitization with weekly scalp DPC. Library creation used RACE. Data came from a NextSeq 500. Clones were called with MiXCR by TCRdb after fastp trimmed the public reads at Q25, and only in-frame beta chains were retained. Every distinct CDR3 protein forms one entry, paired with its most common genes and DNA. This sample is represented by under 300,000 distinct CDR3 sequences; approximately 8% of them were singletons. The top ten constitute more than 1% of the sample. The source was whole blood, collected in connection with sensitization to the hapten diphenylcyclopropenone (DPC). Receptors were obtained from a man between 18 and 35 years old with alopecia areata. Some clones in this sample may be carry-over from other donors' samples.

The chain uses TRBV12-3 or TRBV12-4 and TRBJ1-5, with D possibly TRBD1 on 5 matching bases. V was shortened by 3 bases and J by 8 bases, with 14 bases between the two germline ends. The length of the CDR3 is 14 residues. CDR3 in amino acids: CASSFSGTAEPQHF. As DNA, the CDR3 is TGTGCCAGCAGTTTTAGTGGGACTGCAGAGCCCCAGCATTTT.

The rearrangement uses TRBV7-9 and TRBJ1-1; weak D call: TRBD1 (6 bases). The CDR3 spans 15 residues. Germline V CDR1 and CDR2: SEHNR, FQNEAQ (reference sequence). With 1 base removed from V and 9 bases from J, the gap between germline ends came to 18 bases. In DNA, the CDR3 is TGTGCCAGCAGCTTAGGGACCCATCAAAGGGGGAAAGCTTTCTTT. Its translation: CASSLGTHQRGKAFF.

The genes are TRBV14 and TRBJ2-5; D might be TRBD1 (6 bases). Per germline, CDR1 SGHDN and CDR2 FVKESK. The CDR3 contains 14 residues. Trimming shortened V by 3 bases and J by 2 bases, and 10 bases separated the two germline ends. DNA of the CDR3: TGTGCCAGCAGCCATAGGACAGTTCAAGAGACCCAGTACTTC. Protein product: CASSHRTVQETQYF.

The gene calls are TRBV6-5 and TRBJ1-1, with TRBD1 matching 8 bases. CDR1 MNHEY and CDR2 SVGAGI come from the germline V gene. The CDR3 has 13 residues. With V trimmed by 6 bases and J by 3 bases, 3 bases remained unmatched. The CDR3 DNA follows: TGTGCCAGCAGACACAGGGGGGACACTGAAGCTTTCTTT. This sequence encodes CASRHRGDTEAFF.

There are many counts of this clonotype. This chain connects TRBV28 to TRBJ2-1; the match to TRBD1 covers 9 bases. V dropped 6 bases and J dropped 15; count of bases not matched to a gene: 9. CDR1 is MDHEN, CDR2 SYDVKM, per germline. The CDR3 contains 12 residues. CDR3 amino acids: CASSVSGTGWFF. The CDR3 nucleotides are TGTGCCAGCAGCGTTTCCGGGACAGGGTGGTTCTTC.

This clonotype was detected only a few times. The rearrangement uses TRBV2 and TRBJ1-2; no reliable D call. V was clipped by 0 bases and J by 4 bases, with 3 bases between them. Germline V lookup: CDR1 SNHLY, CDR2 FYNNEI. This CDR3 is built from 12 residues. In DNA, the CDR3 is TGTGCCAGCAGTGAAGCGGGCTATGGCTACACCTTC. It specifies CASSEAGYGYTF. The full variable domain, with the rest looked up from reference TRBV2 and TRBJ1-2, is EPEVTQTPSHQVTQMGQEVILRCVPISNHLYFYWYRQILGQKVEFLVSFYNNEISEKSEIFDDQFSVERPDGSNFTLKIRSTKLEDSAMYFCASSEAGYGYTFGSGTRLTVV.

This clonotype occurred a few times. The chain uses TRBV27 and TRBJ1-5; D gene uncertain. Germline loops: CDR1 MNHEY, CDR2 SMNVEV (reference sequence). CDR3 length equals 15 residues. V was shortened by 3 bases and J by 4 bases, with 13 bases between the two germline ends. In DNA form, the CDR3 reads TGTGCCAGCAGTTTTTTAACTGACGGGAATCAGCCCCAGCATTTT. It yields the protein CASSFLTDGNQPQHF.

This clonotype was observed at least ten times. The chain is built from TRBV2 and TRBJ2-3, with 11 bases matching TRBD2. This CDR3 contains 15 residues. In germline, CDR1 is SNHLY, CDR2 FYNNEI. Trimming removed 7 bases from V and 2 bases from J; junction bases left unmatched: 5. The CDR3, as DNA: TGTGCCAGCACCCGACTAGCGGGGCCCACAGATACGCAGTATTTT. The encoded protein is CASTRLAGPTDTQYF.

This clonotype was detected ten times or more. The V and J genes are TRBV2 and TRBJ2-2; a possible D gene is TRBD2 (5 bases). The CDR3 spans 14 residues. The germline V gene has CDR1 SNHLY and CDR2 FYNNEI. Trimming shortened V by 6 bases and J by 6 bases, and 14 bases separated the two germline ends. CDR3 DNA sequence: TGTGCCAGCAGGGAACTAGTTGCTGCCGGGGAGCTGTTTTTT. As protein: CASRELVAAGELFF.

In its sample, this clonotype was seen a few times. The V and J genes are TRBV3-1 and TRBJ2-2; D gene ambiguous. The V end lost 1 base, the J end lost 1 base, and 10 bases lay between the germline ends. Per the germline V gene, CDR1 is LGHDT and CDR2 is YNNKEL (reference sequence). This CDR3 comprises 16 residues. CDR3 amino acids: CASSQAQNMNTGELFF. As DNA, the CDR3 is TGTGCCAGCAGCCAAGCTCAAAACATGAACACCGGGGAGCTGTTTTTT.

The rearrangement uses TRBV4-2 and TRBJ2-7; 9 nucleotides match TRBD2. The V gene end was trimmed by 0 bases and the J gene end by 7 bases; junction bases not matched to a gene: 13. The CDR3 extends over 17 amino acids. Germline values: CDR1 LGHNA, CDR2 YNFKEQ. The CDR3 spells CASSQDHTASGDREQYF. The CDR3 DNA sequence: TGTGCCAGCAGCCAAGATCATACGGCTAGCGGGGATAGGGAGCAGTACTTC.

This clonotype was seen many times. The chain combines TRBV5-1 with TRBJ1-5; no definite D call. The V end was cut by 1 base, the J end by 4 bases, with 6 bases between. The CDR3 is 13 amino acids. Per the germline V gene, CDR1 is SGHRS and CDR2 is YFSETQ. CDR3 in amino acids: CASSLTANQPQHF. The DNA for the CDR3 is TGCGCCAGCAGCTTGACAGCAAATCAGCCCCAGCATTTT.

This clonotype occurred a few times. The chain joins TRBV18 to TRBJ2-2; D unclear. Germline V lookup: CDR1 KGHSH, CDR2 LQKENI. The V end was cut by 6 bases, the J end by 2 bases, with 13 bases between. CDR3 length: 15 amino acids. Written as DNA, the CDR3 is TGTGCCAGCTCTCCCTTTTCAGCCAACACCGGGGAGCTGTTTTTT. Translating it yields CASSPFSANTGELFF. Full variable domain (rest looked up from reference TRBV18 and TRBJ2-2): NAGVMQNPRHLVRRRGQEARLRCSPMKGHSHVYWYRQLPEEGLKFMVYLQKENIIDESGMPKERFSAEFPKEGPSILRIQQVVRGDSAAYFCASSPFSANTGELFFGEGSRLTVL.

This clonotype was seen a handful of times. This rearrangement joins TRBV20-1 to TRBJ2-3; 12 bases line up with TRBD1. V shed 6 bases, J shed 6 bases, and the junction held 10 bases outside the gene matches. Germline CDR1 DFQATT, CDR2 SNEGSKA (reference sequence). This CDR3 is built from 15 residues. The CDR3 spells CSAIPGTGGSDTQYF. DNA of the CDR3: TGCAGTGCCATACCCGGGACAGGGGGCTCGGATACGCAGTATTTT.

The V gene is TRBV5-1, the J gene TRBJ1-2, with 8 bases matching TRBD1. Unmatched junction bases numbered 10, after V lost 5 bases and J lost 10 bases. CDR3 length: 13 residues. CDR1 is SGHRS and CDR2 is YFSETQ in the germline V gene. The CDR3 nucleotides are TGCGCCAGCAGGTTCCAGGGGGCGTTAGACTACACCTTC. Translating it yields CASRFQGALDYTF.

This clonotype was picked up a small number of times. V gene TRBV6-4 combines with J gene TRBJ2-3, with a tentative D call TRBD1 (6 bases). In germline, CDR1 is MRHNA, CDR2 SNTAGT. V was trimmed by 10 bases and J by 5 bases, leaving 22 bases between them. CDR3 size: 15 residues. DNA of the CDR3: TGTGCCACCTCATCACAGGGTAATGAGGAAGATACGCAGTATTTT. Protein: CATSSQGNEEDTQYF.

This clonotype was seen at least ten times. The rearrangement uses TRBV4-3 and TRBJ2-3, with 8 bases lining up with TRBD2. This CDR3 has 19 amino acids. The ends lost 1 base at V and 4 bases at J; junction bases unmatched: 16. Germline lookup yields CDR1 LGHNA and CDR2 YSLEER. The CDR3 spells CASSQGYTGGLGISDTQYF. Written as DNA, the CDR3 is TGCGCCAGCAGCCAAGGGTATACGGGGGGGCTGGGTATATCAGATACGCAGTATTTT.